These 22 T cell receptor beta chains came from one sample sequenced in a study of cytomegalovirus exposure and HLA in healthy donors. The PCR employed 60 Vbeta primers together with 13 Jbeta primers. Sequencing was performed with immunoSEQ multiplex PCR; in TCRdb, only in-frame clones are kept and a portion is missing. The profile covers 130,000 or so clones, with roughly 74% appearing a single time and 6.5% to 8% taken by the ten largest. Material for sequencing was PBMCs. All receptors come from a man in his forties or fifties in good health and CMV-seropositive.

This sequence joins TRBV6-6 and TRBJ1-1, with 8 bases identical to TRBD1. Germline V gene lookup returns CDR1 MNHNY and CDR2 SVGAGI (reference sequence). The length of the CDR3 is 15 residues. V was pared by 6 bases and J by 4 bases, with 10 bases of the junction left unmatched. Here the CDR3 reads CASRRPRGQSTEAFF. CDR3 DNA sequence: TGTGCCAGCAGACGACCCAGGGGGCAAAGCACTGAAGCTTTCTTT.

This clone came up a few times. The CDR3 loop reads CASRQSGGPTGELFF. As DNA, the CDR3 is TGTGCCAGTCGTCAGAGCGGGGGACCTACCGGGGAGCTGTTTTTT. The chain uses TRBV6-6 and TRBJ2-2; 8 bases agree with TRBD2. This CDR3 is 15 amino acids long. CDR1 MNHNY and CDR2 SVGAGI come from the germline V gene (reference sequence). The V and J ends lost 9 bases and 5 bases, in that order; junction bases with no gene match: 11.

The chain has TRBV6-5 and TRBJ1-1; D possibly corresponds to TRBD1 (5 bases). Germline lookup yields CDR1 MNHEY and CDR2 SVGAGI. Deletions cut 2 bases from V and 5 bases from J, with 15 bases between. This CDR3 comprises 15 residues. CDR3 region: CASSYGSWGGTEAFF. For the CDR3, the DNA is TGTGCCAGCAGTTACGGCAGCTGGGGGGGGACTGAAGCTTTCTTT.

CDR3 protein: CASSLQGTNEKLFF. The CDR3 bases are TGTGCCAGCAGCTTACAGGGCACTAATGAAAAACTGTTTTTT. This sequence joins TRBV5-4 and TRBJ1-4, with D possibly matching TRBD1 (6 bases). Between the trimmed V and J ends, which lost 2 bases and 2 bases, there was a span of 7 bases. The CDR3 totals 14 residues. CDR1 SGHNT and CDR2 YYREEE come from the germline V gene (reference sequence).

The chain recombines TRBV7-2 with TRBJ2-7, with 8 bases matching TRBD2. The CDR3 is 14 amino acids. Germline loops: CDR1 SGHTA, CDR2 FQGNSA. V shed 5 bases and J 3 bases; nucleotides not matched to a gene: 6. CDR3 region: CASSPAGTSYEQYF. The CDR3 DNA reads TGTGCCAGCAGCCCCGCGGGGACTAGCTACGAGCAGTACTTC.

J is TRBJ2-3 and V is TRBV28, with 10 bases fitting TRBD2. The CDR3 runs to 14 residues. From germline, CDR1 is MDHEN and CDR2 SYDVKM. Trimming at V came to 6 bases and at J to 5 bases, leaving 5 bases not matched to a gene. This CDR3 is CASRSGRALDTQYF. The CDR3 DNA is TGTGCCAGCAGGAGCGGGAGGGCCCTAGATACGCAGTATTTT.

There are a few counts of this clone. V usage is TRBV5-8 and J usage is TRBJ2-5; 9 nucleotides line up with TRBD2. The junction had 11 bases not matched to a gene; V was cut back by 4 bases and J by 13 bases. From germline, CDR1 is SGHTS and CDR2 YDEGEE. The CDR3 sequence is 13 residues long. The chain's CDR3 is CASSLNMGLAGYF. The CDR3 region has the DNA TGTGCCAGCAGCCTAAACATGGGACTAGCCGGGTACTTC.

This chain links TRBV7-2 with TRBJ2-6; weak D call: TRBD1 (6 bases). Germline V gene lookup returns CDR1 SGHTA and CDR2 FQGNSA. Trimming pared 1 base from V and 0 bases from J, leaving 13 bases between. This CDR3 has 18 residues. Here the CDR3 DNA reads TGTGCCAGCAGCTTAGAAATGGCAGGGGCCTCTGGGGCCAACGTCCTGACTTTC. Protein product: CASSLEMAGASGANVLTF.

This chain links TRBV18 with TRBJ2-2, with D maybe TRBD1 (6 bases). CDR1 KGHSH and CDR2 LQKENI come from the germline V gene. The CDR3 contains 16 residues. Trimming cost V 2 bases and J 5 bases, with 15 bases left between them. CDR3 protein: CASSPMAPGATGELFF. In nucleotides, the CDR3 is TGTGCCAGCTCACCAATGGCGCCAGGGGCTACCGGGGAGCTGTTTTTT. The entire variable domain, with the rest obtained from reference TRBV18 and TRBJ2-2, is as follows: NAGVMQNPRHLVRRRGQEARLRCSPMKGHSHVYWYRQLPEEGLKFMVYLQKENIIDESGMPKERFSAEFPKEGPSILRIQQVVRGDSAAYFCASSPMAPGATGELFFGEGSRLTVL.

The chain combines TRBV6-5 with TRBJ1-2; weak D call: TRBD1 (5 bases). The ends were cut back, 10 bases at V and 8 bases at J, with 23 bases in the middle. The germline V gene encodes CDR1 MNHEY and CDR2 SVGAGI. This CDR3 comprises 14 residues. The CDR3: CATSRGHSPRGYTF. The CDR3 DNA reads TGTGCCACCTCCCGAGGACATTCGCCTAGGGGCTACACCTTC.

The chain joins TRBV25-1 to TRBJ2-7, with TRBD1 identical over 11 bases. Per germline, CDR1 MGHDK and CDR2 SYGVNS. Losses at the gene ends were 8 bases for V and 7 bases for J; bases not matched to a gene: 22. The CDR3 sequence is 18 residues long. The CDR3 loop reads CASGRIAGTGGRRVEQYF. Written as DNA, the CDR3 is TGTGCCAGCGGTCGTATAGCCGGGACAGGGGGACGACGAGTGGAGCAGTACTTC.

In its sample, this clone was seen a few times. The gene calls are TRBV19 and TRBJ1-1, with D possibly being TRBD1 (5 bases). The germline CDR1 and CDR2 sequences are LNHDA and SQIVND (reference sequence). This CDR3 has 14 amino acids. V was pared by 6 bases and J by 0 bases, with 11 bases between. The CDR3 sequence: CASRQQDMNTEAFF. The CDR3 DNA reads TGTGCCAGTAGGCAACAGGACATGAACACTGAAGCTTTCTTT.

The chain uses TRBV12-5 and TRBJ1-5; TRBD1 matches 7 bases. V lost 3 bases, J lost 5 bases, and 7 bases stayed unmatched. The CDR3 extends over 15 amino acids. Per germline, CDR1 LGHNT and CDR2 FRNRAP. This CDR3 is CASGFTRQGDQPQHF. The CDR3 nucleotides read TGTGCTAGTGGTTTCACTAGACAGGGAGATCAGCCCCAGCATTTT.

This sequence joins TRBV4-1 and TRBJ2-1, with 11 bases matching TRBD2. The J segment lost 6 bases and the V segment lost 4 bases, leaving 5 bases of the junction unmatched. The CDR3 is 15 residues long. CDR1 is MGHRA and CDR2 is YSYEKL in the germline V gene. CDR3 amino acids: CASSLGGLAVNEQFF. In DNA form, the CDR3 reads TGCGCCAGCAGCCTAGGGGGACTAGCGGTCAATGAGCAGTTCTTC.

The chain joins TRBV11-2 to TRBJ2-1, with 8 bases matching TRBD1. Trimming cost V 1 base and J 2 bases; bases outside gene matches: 4. The CDR3 spans 16 residues. CDR1 SGHAT and CDR2 FQNNGV come from the germline V gene. In DNA, the CDR3 is TGTGCCAGCAGCTTAGGATCAGGGGGCCCCTACAATGAGCAGTTCTTC. Translated, it gives CASSLGSGGPYNEQFF.

This clone was recorded only once. The rearrangement joins TRBV27 to TRBJ2-7, with D possibly matching TRBD1 (5 bases). CDR1 is MNHEY and CDR2 is SMNVEV in the germline V gene (reference sequence). V lost 5 bases, J lost 5 bases, and 10 bases lay in between. The CDR3 covers 12 residues. CDR3 DNA sequence: TGTGCCAGCAGTCCTCAGGGAAACGAGCAGTACTTC. Its translation: CASSPQGNEQYF.

This CDR3 reads CARLWGWAGASYEQYF. The CDR3 region has the DNA TGTGCCAGACTTTGGGGGTGGGCGGGGGCCTCCTACGAGCAGTACTTC. This rearrangement joins TRBV5-3 to TRBJ2-7; D perhaps matches TRBD2 (7 bases). TRBV5-3 is an ORF, with its function uncertain. There are 16 residues in the CDR3. V was trimmed by 7 bases and J by 0 bases, leaving 20 bases between them.

The chain employs TRBV6-1 and TRBJ2-2, with D maybe TRBD1 (5 bases). CDR3 length equals 15 residues. Germline values: CDR1 MNHNS, CDR2 SASEGT. The V and J ends lost 3 bases and 3 bases respectively, with 11 bases between them. This CDR3 is CASSDKTVYTGELFF. The CDR3, as DNA: TGTGCCAGCAGTGATAAGACAGTTTACACCGGGGAGCTGTTTTTT.

The CDR3 loop is CSARGLDTQYF. CDR3 coding DNA: TGCAGCGCCAGGGGGCTAGATACGCAGTATTTT. The chain couples TRBV29-1 to TRBJ2-3; 8 bases agree with TRBD1. CDR1 is SQVTM, CDR2 ANQGSEA, per germline. The CDR3 spans 11 residues. The J segment lost 5 bases and the V segment lost 7 bases, leaving 2 bases of the junction unmatched.

This clone showed up just a few times. The CDR3 region is CASSPRLAGSYEQYF. The CDR3 DNA follows: TGTGCCAGCAGCCCCAGGCTAGCGGGATCCTACGAGCAGTACTTC. This chain links TRBV14 with TRBJ2-7; 9 bases map to TRBD2. This CDR3 region has 15 residues. Germline V gives CDR1 SGHDN, CDR2 FVKESK. Trimming at V came to 4 bases and at J to 1 base, leaving 5 bases not matched to a gene.

The chain employs TRBV7-8 and TRBJ1-5, with D possibly TRBD1 on 6 matching bases. Looked up from germline, CDR1 is SGHVS and CDR2 is FQNEAQ. V dropped 5 bases and J dropped 3 bases, with 11 bases sitting between them. This CDR3 region has 14 residues. The CDR3, as DNA: TGTGCCAGCAGCCTCTGGACAGTCAATCAGCCCCAGCATTTT. The encoded protein is CASSLWTVNQPQHF.

The chain couples TRBV6-1 to TRBJ1-2; no firm D call. Germline CDR1 and CDR2: MNHNS and SASEGT. This CDR3 region has 13 residues. V was trimmed by 7 bases and J by 3 bases, leaving 12 bases between them. This CDR3 is CASTETIYYGYTF. CDR3 nucleotide sequence: TGTGCCAGCACCGAGACAATCTACTATGGCTACACCTTC.